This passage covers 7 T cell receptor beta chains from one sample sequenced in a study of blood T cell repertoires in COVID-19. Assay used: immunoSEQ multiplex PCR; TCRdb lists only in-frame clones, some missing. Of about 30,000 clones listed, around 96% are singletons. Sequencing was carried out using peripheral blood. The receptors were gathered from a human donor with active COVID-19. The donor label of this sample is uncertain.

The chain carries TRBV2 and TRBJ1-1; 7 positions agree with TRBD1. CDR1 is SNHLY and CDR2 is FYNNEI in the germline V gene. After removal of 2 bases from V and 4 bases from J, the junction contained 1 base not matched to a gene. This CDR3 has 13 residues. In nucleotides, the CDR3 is TGTGCCAGCAGTGAATCAGGGGGCACTGAAGCTTTCTTT. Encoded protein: CASSESGGTEAFF. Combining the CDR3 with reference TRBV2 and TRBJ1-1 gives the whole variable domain EPEVTQTPSHQVTQMGQEVILRCVPISNHLYFYWYRQILGQKVEFLVSFYNNEISEKSEIFDDQFSVERPDGSNFTLKIRSTKLEDSAMYFCASSESGGTEAFFGQGTRLTVV.

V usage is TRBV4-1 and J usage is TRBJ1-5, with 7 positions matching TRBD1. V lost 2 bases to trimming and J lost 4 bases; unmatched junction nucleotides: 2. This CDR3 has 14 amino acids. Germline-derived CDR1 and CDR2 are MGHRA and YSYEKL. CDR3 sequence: CASSQRQGNQPQHF. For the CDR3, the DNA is TGCGCCAGCAGCCAAAGACAGGGAAATCAGCCCCAGCATTTT.

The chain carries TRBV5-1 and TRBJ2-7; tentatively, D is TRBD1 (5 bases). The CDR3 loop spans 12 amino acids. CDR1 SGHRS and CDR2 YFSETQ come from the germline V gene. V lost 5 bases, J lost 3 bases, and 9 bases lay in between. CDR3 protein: CASRVQGYEQYF. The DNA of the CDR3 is TGCGCCAGCAGGGTTCAGGGCTACGAGCAGTACTTC. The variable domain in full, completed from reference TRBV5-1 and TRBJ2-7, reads KAGVTQTPRYLIKTRGQQVTLSCSPISGHRSVSWYQQTPGQGLQFLFEYFSETQRNKGNFPGRFSGRQFSNSRSEMNVSTLELGDSALYLCASRVQGYEQYFGPGTRLTVT.

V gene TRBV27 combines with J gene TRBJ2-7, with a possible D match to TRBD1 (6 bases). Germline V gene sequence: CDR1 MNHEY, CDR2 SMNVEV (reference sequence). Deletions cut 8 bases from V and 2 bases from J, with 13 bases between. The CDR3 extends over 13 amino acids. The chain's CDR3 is CASRTTGPYEQYF. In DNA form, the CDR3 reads TGTGCCAGCCGAACTACAGGGCCCTACGAGCAGTACTTC.

In DNA form, the CDR3 reads TGTGCCACCAGCAGAGCAACAACGCCTGGAAACACCATATATTTT. Protein: CATSRATTPGNTIYF. The V and J genes are TRBV15 and TRBJ1-3; D gene uncertain. Trimming removed 1 base from V and 2 bases from J, with 9 bases in between. The V gene's germline CDR1 is LNHNV and CDR2 YYDKDF (reference sequence). CDR3 length: 15 residues.

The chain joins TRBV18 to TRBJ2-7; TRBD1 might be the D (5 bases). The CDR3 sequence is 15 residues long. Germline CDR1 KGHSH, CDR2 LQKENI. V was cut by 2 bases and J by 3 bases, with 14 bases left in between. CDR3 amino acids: CASSPYRTNYYEQYF. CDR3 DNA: TGTGCCAGCTCACCATACAGGACAAATTACTACGAGCAGTACTTC.

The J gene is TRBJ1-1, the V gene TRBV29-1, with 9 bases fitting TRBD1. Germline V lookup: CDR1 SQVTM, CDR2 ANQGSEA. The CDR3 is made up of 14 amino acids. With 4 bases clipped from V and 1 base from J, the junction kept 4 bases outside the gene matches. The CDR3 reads CSVVGGQGNTEAFF. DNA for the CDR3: TGCAGCGTTGTAGGGGGACAGGGGAACACTGAAGCTTTCTTT.